The TCR beta chain described here comes from a study of blood T cell repertoires in COVID-19. Overall study: Samples of COVID-19 (acute and convalescent) were obtained from the United States, Italy and Spain.

Trimming removed 5 bases from V and 2 bases from J; junction bases left unmatched: 5. This CDR3 is built from 14 residues. Germline V gene lookup returns CDR1 MNHEY and CDR2 SMNVEV (reference sequence). In the study's own analysis: Reference gene primers were amplified, and this amplification served to estimate nucleated cell counts. Data came from immunoSEQ multiplex PCR; TCRdb stores just in-frame clones and leaves some out. The V and J calls and the clone size are those of that table, but D and trimming were determined from the DNA. The table includes approximately 100,000 clones, 75% to 90% detected once.

The chain uses TRBV27 and TRBJ2-5; TRBD2 agrees at 7 bases. The sequencing input was peripheral blood. The sequence derives from an older man with acute or convalescent COVID-19. The CDR3 sequence: CASSGPSGQETQYF. The CDR3 DNA is TGTGCCAGCAGTGGCCCTAGCGGACAAGAGACCCAGTACTTC.